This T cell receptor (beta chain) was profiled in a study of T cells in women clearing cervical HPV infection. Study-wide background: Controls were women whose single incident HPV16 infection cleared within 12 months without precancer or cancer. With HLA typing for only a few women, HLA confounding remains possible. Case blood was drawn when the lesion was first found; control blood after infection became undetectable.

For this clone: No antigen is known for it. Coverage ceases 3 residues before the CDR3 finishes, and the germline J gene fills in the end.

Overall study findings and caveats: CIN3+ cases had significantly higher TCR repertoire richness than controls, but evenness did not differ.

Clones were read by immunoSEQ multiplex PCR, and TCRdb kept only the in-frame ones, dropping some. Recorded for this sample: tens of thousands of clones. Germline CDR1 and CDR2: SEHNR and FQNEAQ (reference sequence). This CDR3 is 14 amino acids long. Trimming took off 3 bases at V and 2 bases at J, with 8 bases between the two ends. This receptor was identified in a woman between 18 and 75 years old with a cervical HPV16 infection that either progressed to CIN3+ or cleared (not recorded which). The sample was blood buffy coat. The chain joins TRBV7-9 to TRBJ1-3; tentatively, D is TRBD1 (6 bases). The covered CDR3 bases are TGTGCCAGCAGCTTTAACAGGGCTGGAAACACC. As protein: CASSFNRAGNT. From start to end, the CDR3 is CASSFNRAGNTIYF.